A few counts support the clone carrying this TCR beta chain. CDR3 size: 14 residues. V was cut by 1 base and J by 5 bases, with 9 bases left in between. Per germline, CDR1 SGHAT and CDR2 FQNNGV. This record comes from a study of cytomegalovirus exposure and HLA in healthy donors. PCR primers comprised 60 Vbeta and 13 Jbeta primers. Libraries were prepared by immunoSEQ multiplex PCR; TCRdb keeps only in-frame clonotypes and omits some of them. The sample carries more than 140,000 clones, approximately 80% recorded once. Sequencing used PBMCs. The sequence derives from a man aged 30 to 45 in good health and CMV-seropositive. This chain links TRBV11-2 with TRBJ2-1, with a tentative D call TRBD2 (6 bases). CDR3 in amino acids: CASSLVASDNEQFF. The CDR3 DNA sequence: TGTGCCAGCAGCTTAGTGGCTAGCGACAATGAGCAGTTCTTC.